Given below is one T cell receptor beta chain in context. No antigen is known for it. The PCR made use of 60 Vbeta and 13 Jbeta primers. Authors' data handling: An analysis performed later counted around 86 million unique TCR beta chains (around 10 million of them shared). TCRdb's copy holds only in-frame clones and misses some; the assay was immunoSEQ multiplex PCR. The V and J calls and clone size are taken from that table; D and trimming were inferred from the DNA. This table has about 160,000 clones, about 65% appearing once. Losses at the gene ends were 6 bases for V and 4 bases for J; bases not matched to a gene: 5. The CDR3 has 14 residues. Germline CDR1 SQVTM, CDR2 ANQGSEA. This sample was included in a study of cytomegalovirus exposure and HLA in healthy donors. Whole-study findings and limits: Later work associated fewer than 20,000 TCR beta sequences with HLA alleles at 0.05 false discovery rate.

The chain recombines TRBV29-1 with TRBJ1-5; 11 nucleotides line up with TRBD1. The TCR was taken from a woman between 25 and 40 years old in good health and CMV-seronegative. The specimen was PBMCs. Here the CDR3 reads CSVRTGGENQPQHF. DNA of the CDR3: TGCAGCGTAAGGACAGGGGGCGAAAATCAGCCCCAGCATTTT.